This passage covers 32 T cell receptor beta chains from one sample sequenced in a study of shared clonotypes between healthy human individuals. Using immunoSEQ multiplex PCR, the repertoire was profiled, and TCRdb retains in-frame clones only, with some absent. The sample records over a million clones, over 95% being singletons. Sample: naive CD4+ T cells sorted from blood. Subset defined: CD45RA+ positively selected. The receptors shown here come from a man in his thirties or forties in good health.

In this sample, this clone turned up once. This sequence joins TRBV14 and TRBJ2-3; 9 bases fit TRBD2. The V and J ends lost 1 base and 2 bases, in that order; junction bases with no gene match: 7. This CDR3 is 17 amino acids long. Germline values: CDR1 SGHDN, CDR2 FVKESK. CDR3: CASSQAGTSRYTDTQYF. The CDR3 DNA reads TGTGCCAGCAGCCAAGCAGGGACTAGCAGATACACAGATACGCAGTATTTT. Full variable domain (rest looked up from reference TRBV14 and TRBJ2-3): EAGVTQFPSHSVIEKGQTVTLRCDPISGHDNLYWYRRVMGKEIKFLLHFVKESKQDESGMPNNRFLAERTGGTYSTLKVQPAELEDSGVYFCASSQAGTSRYTDTQYFGPGTRLTVL.

V and J are TRBV11-3 and TRBJ2-1, with 8 nucleotides matching TRBD2. The CDR3 has 18 amino acids. From germline, CDR1 is SGHNT and CDR2 YENEEA. V lost 3 bases and J lost 0; bases outside the gene matches: 10. CDR3 sequence: CASSFSTGGTSSYNEQFF. The CDR3 DNA follows: TGTGCCAGCAGCTTTTCCACGGGAGGGACCAGCTCCTACAATGAGCAGTTCTTC.

Of note for this clone: The same CDR3 also results from other DNA sequences found in this sample. The gene calls are TRBV6-1 and TRBJ1-1; tentative D call: TRBD1 (6 bases). The CDR3 has 13 amino acids. V lost 4 bases and J lost 2, with 8 bases in between. Germline V CDR1 and CDR2: MNHNS, SASEGT. CDR3 coding DNA: TGTGCCAGCAGTGCACAGGGAAACACTGAAGCTTTCTTT. Its translation is CASSAQGNTEAFF.

This rearrangement joins TRBV27 to TRBJ2-7; 10 bases map to TRBD2. The CDR3 totals 14 residues. From germline, CDR1 is MNHEY and CDR2 SMNVEV (reference sequence). V dropped 6 bases and J dropped 2; count of bases not matched to a gene: 4. The CDR3 loop reads CASSKLAGPYEQYF. The CDR3 nucleotides are TGTGCCAGCAGCAAACTAGCGGGACCCTACGAGCAGTACTTC.

The genes are TRBV30 and TRBJ1-5; D possibly corresponds to TRBD1 (6 bases). Trimming removed 2 bases from V and 6 bases from J, with 20 bases in between. The germline CDR1 and CDR2 sequences are GTSNPN and SVGIG (reference sequence). The CDR3 spans 16 residues. CDR3 DNA: TGTGCCTGGAGTCATTGGGGGGCTAAGTTTGTTCAGCCCCAGCATTTT. Its translation: CAWSHWGAKFVQPQHF. Combining the CDR3 with reference TRBV30 and TRBJ1-5 gives the whole variable domain SQTIHQWPATLVQPVGSPLSLECTVEGTSNPNLYWYRQAAGRGLQLLFYSVGIGQISSEVPQNLSASRPQDRQFILSSKKLLLSDSGFYLCAWSHWGAKFVQPQHFGDGTRLSIL.

The V and J genes are TRBV7-2 and TRBJ2-1; D not resolved. The V and J ends lost 1 base and 2 bases respectively, with 9 bases between them. The CDR3 runs to 15 residues. The V gene's germline CDR1 is SGHTA and CDR2 FQGNSA. The CDR3: CASSLVGGPYNEQFF. Here the CDR3 DNA reads TGTGCCAGCAGCTTAGTGGGCGGACCCTACAATGAGCAGTTCTTC.

The V gene is TRBV25-1, the J gene TRBJ2-7; D call uncertain. Trimming removed 6 bases from V and 2 bases from J, with 14 bases in between. The CDR3 is 14 amino acids. Germline V gene sequence: CDR1 MGHDK, CDR2 SYGVNS. CDR3 protein: CASSLQIGAYEQYF. CDR3 in DNA: TGTGCCAGCAGCCTCCAAATAGGAGCCTACGAGCAGTACTTC.

This chain uses TRBV7-6 with TRBJ2-3; TRBD2 agrees at 7 bases. The CDR3 is 16 amino acids. The V gene's germline CDR1 is SGHVS and CDR2 FNYEAQ. J lost 1 base, V lost 5 bases, and 9 bases had no gene match. This CDR3 reads CASSLGAGSRTDTQYF. For the CDR3, the DNA is TGTGCCAGCAGCCTAGGAGCGGGATCCCGCACAGATACGCAGTATTTT.

The rearrangement joins TRBV5-5 to TRBJ1-4; D gene unclear. The V and J ends lost 1 base and 0 bases respectively, with 10 bases between them. The germline CDR1 and CDR2 sequences are SGHKS and YYEKEE (reference sequence). This CDR3 region has 16 residues. In nucleotides, the CDR3 is TGTGCCAGCAGCTTGAGTGGCCAGACAACTAATGAAAAACTGTTTTTT. Its protein is CASSLSGQTTNEKLFF.

The chain uses TRBV6-4 and TRBJ1-5, with D uncertain. The germline V gene has CDR1 MRHNA and CDR2 SNTAGT. V was shortened by 2 bases and J by 3 bases, with 8 bases between the two germline ends. The length of the CDR3 is 14 residues. The CDR3 DNA is TGTGCCAGCAGTGACCCTAGCCCCAATCAGCCCCAGCATTTT. Translation: CASSDPSPNQPQHF.

In its sample, this clone was seen a few times. In nucleotides, the CDR3 is TGTGCCAGCAGCTCCCACCGGGGGATCGAGGCGCAGTATTTT. This encodes CASSSHRGIEAQYF. The chain joins TRBV7-9 to TRBJ2-3; D is possibly TRBD2 (6 bases). Per germline, CDR1 SEHNR and CDR2 FQNEAQ (reference sequence). The V gene lost 4 bases and the J gene lost 10 bases, with 18 bases spanning the gap. The CDR3 has 14 residues.

This clone was observed once. The sample carries other DNA sequences with the same CDR3. The rearrangement uses TRBV29-1 and TRBJ2-1, with 13 positions matching TRBD2. The CDR3 has 13 residues. In germline, CDR1 is SQVTM, CDR2 ANQGSEA. J gave up 11 bases and V 4 bases, and 5 bases lay outside the gene matches. CDR3 sequence: CSVVGLAGVKQFF. In DNA form, the CDR3 reads TGCAGCGTTGTAGGACTAGCGGGAGTAAAGCAGTTCTTC.

CDR3 amino acids: CASALTGPYEQYF. The CDR3 bases are TGTGCCAGCGCCTTGACAGGTCCCTACGAGCAGTACTTC. The chain uses TRBV27 and TRBJ2-7, with D tentatively TRBD1 (6 bases). Germline CDR1 MNHEY, CDR2 SMNVEV (reference sequence). This CDR3 has 13 residues. V lost 8 bases and J 2 bases, leaving 13 bases between the germline ends.

This chain uses TRBV20-1 with TRBJ2-3; TRBD2 is a possible D gene (5 bases). CDR1 is DFQATT, CDR2 SNEGSKA, per germline (reference sequence). The CDR3 spans 11 residues. In nucleotides, the CDR3 is TGCAGCCTACGAGGAGGTGGAACGCAGTATTTT. This encodes CSLRGGGTQYF.

The J gene is TRBJ2-3, the V gene TRBV19, with a tentative D call TRBD2 (6 bases). The CDR3 loop spans 15 amino acids. Germline V gene sequence: CDR1 LNHDA, CDR2 SQIVND (reference sequence). V shed 3 bases and J shed 2 bases, with 12 bases lying between them. CDR3 residues: CASSMGGAPTDTQYF. Written as DNA, the CDR3 is TGTGCCAGTAGTATGGGGGGAGCCCCCACAGATACGCAGTATTTT.

The rearrangement joins TRBV5-1 to TRBJ2-2, with unresolved D. The germline V and J ends were trimmed by 4 bases and 6 bases, with 16 bases remaining between them. CDR3 length: 15 residues. The germline V gene encodes CDR1 SGHRS and CDR2 YFSETQ. The DNA for the CDR3 is TGCGCCAGCAGCAGTCAGGTACCCCAGTCCGGGGAGCTGTTTTTT. Its protein product is CASSSQVPQSGELFF.

This sequence joins TRBV27 and TRBJ2-7; D is tentatively TRBD1 or TRBD2 (5 bases each). Trimming took 5 bases from V and 7 from J, leaving 15 bases between them. Germline V gene lookup returns CDR1 MNHEY and CDR2 SMNVEV (reference sequence). The CDR3 is 13 amino acids. In DNA form, the CDR3 reads TGTGCCAGCAGTGAACAGGCCCCGGGGGAGCAGTACTTC. Its protein product is CASSEQAPGEQYF.

This chain uses TRBV5-1 with TRBJ2-3; D is possibly TRBD2 (5 bases). This CDR3 region has 14 residues. V shed 4 bases and J shed 5 bases, with 14 bases lying between them. The germline CDR1 and CDR2 sequences are SGHRS and YFSETQ. The CDR3 loop reads CASSPLGLEDTQYF. The DNA for the CDR3 is TGCGCCAGCAGCCCACTAGGATTGGAAGATACGCAGTATTTT.

For this clone: Different DNA sequences within this sample yield the same CDR3. The chain recombines TRBV28 with TRBJ2-6; unclear D gene. Trimming took 3 bases from V and 2 from J, leaving 2 bases between them. Germline assignment: CDR1 MDHEN and CDR2 SYDVKM. CDR3 length: 13 amino acids. CDR3 bases: TGTGCCAGCAGTTTTACTGGGGCCAACGTCCTGACTTTC. Translation: CASSFTGANVLTF.

V and J are TRBV5-5 and TRBJ2-2; D not certain. The germline V and J ends were trimmed by 4 bases and 0 bases, with 10 bases remaining between them. CDR1 is SGHKS, CDR2 YYEKEE, per germline (reference sequence). This CDR3 has 15 residues. The CDR3 bases are TGTGCCAGCAGCGTGGGCGCGCCGAACACCGGGGAGCTGTTTTTT. Its translation is CASSVGAPNTGELFF.

For this clone: This sample also contains other DNA sequences that code for the same CDR3. This rearrangement joins TRBV5-4 to TRBJ2-7; D gene ambiguous. The CDR3 runs 14 residues. CDR1 and CDR2 (germline): SGHNT, YYREEE (reference sequence). Trimming removed 1 base from V and 2 bases from J, with 10 bases in between. CDR3 in DNA: TGTGCCAGCAGCTTGCCTGGGCGGACCTACGAGCAGTACTTC. It is translated as CASSLPGRTYEQYF.

This clone was detected once. The rearrangement links TRBV5-4 to TRBJ2-3, with 8 bases that match TRBD2. V was clipped by 4 bases and J by 4 bases; unmatched bases: 8. The CDR3 runs 15 residues. Looked up from germline, CDR1 is SGHNT and CDR2 is YYREEE (reference sequence). The CDR3 loop reads CASSAELAGSDTQYF. DNA for the CDR3: TGTGCCAGCAGCGCGGAGCTAGCGGGTTCAGATACGCAGTATTTT.

CDR3 sequence (DNA): TGTGCCAGCAGCCTAGACCTTGGACTGAATACGCAGTATTTT. As protein: CASSLDLGLNTQYF. The genes are TRBV14 and TRBJ2-3, with D perhaps matching TRBD2 (5 bases). The V end was cut by 4 bases, the J end by 7 bases, with 15 bases between. The CDR3 is 14 amino acids. The germline V gene has CDR1 SGHDN and CDR2 FVKESK.

V gene TRBV10-3 combines with J gene TRBJ2-1; D uncertain. The CDR3 is 11 amino acids. CDR1 and CDR2 from the germline V gene are ENHRY and SYGVKD. The ends were cut back, 4 bases at V and 8 bases at J, with 6 bases in the middle. The DNA of the CDR3 is TGTGCCATCAGTGCTTCATATGAGCAGTTCTTC. It codes for CAISASYEQFF.

Written as DNA, the CDR3 is TGTGCCAGCAGCAATAGCAAATCAAATTTGGACAGCGGCCGTCCGCGACCCTTC. Its translation is CASSNSKSNLDSGRPRPF. The rearrangement uses TRBV21-1 and TRBJ1-2; TRBD1 reflects the table's D call only, with no check against the DNA. TRBV21-1 is noted as a pseudogene. The CDR3 is 18 residues long.

The chain recombines TRBV11-2 with TRBJ1-2, with D possibly matching TRBD1 (6 bases). The V and J ends lost 5 bases and 7 bases respectively, with 26 bases between them. CDR1 is SGHAT and CDR2 is FQNNGV in the germline V gene. There are 17 residues in the CDR3. As DNA, the CDR3 is TGTGCCAGCAGCCAAGCCTCTTACAGGGCGGGGACGGCTGGCTACACCTTC. Translating it yields CASSQASYRAGTAGYTF.

J is TRBJ2-1 and V is TRBV5-1; TRBD2 agrees at 13 bases. The ends lost 5 bases at V and 8 bases at J; junction bases unmatched: 7. Germline V gene data show CDR1 as SGHRS and CDR2 as YFSETQ. The CDR3 spans 15 residues. The CDR3 coding sequence is TGCGCCAGCAGGCGGACTAGCGGGAGATCAGATGAGCAGTTCTTC. As protein: CASRRTSGRSDEQFF.

This clone was observed once. V and J are TRBV15 and TRBJ2-1; TRBD1 matches 11 bases. The CDR3 extends over 15 amino acids. From germline, CDR1 is LNHNV and CDR2 YYDKDF (reference sequence). V shed 2 bases and J 6 bases; nucleotides not matched to a gene: 3. The CDR3 nucleotides read TGTGCCACCAGCAGAAGAGGGACAGGGGGCAATGAGCAGTTCTTC. Translation: CATSRRGTGGNEQFF.

The chain uses TRBV27 and TRBJ2-7; possible D gene TRBD1, 6 bases. Germline V gives CDR1 MNHEY, CDR2 SMNVEV (reference sequence). The CDR3 sequence is 17 residues long. The V end lost 1 base, the J end lost 0 bases, and 16 bases lay between the germline ends. The CDR3 is CASSLFFRRGSSYEQYF. The DNA of the CDR3 is TGTGCCAGCAGTTTATTCTTTCGCAGGGGATCCTCCTACGAGCAGTACTTC.

This chain joins TRBV15 and TRBJ2-7; either TRBD1 or TRBD2 may fit D (5 bases each). CDR3 length: 15 amino acids. V was trimmed by 2 bases and J by 5 bases, leaving 16 bases between them. Germline values: CDR1 LNHNV, CDR2 YYDKDF (reference sequence). Written as DNA, the CDR3 is TGTGCCACCAGCAGAACGGGGCCAGGGATCCACGAGCAGTACTTC. It encodes CATSRTGPGIHEQYF.

Comment on this clone: This sample also contains other DNA sequences that code for the same CDR3. The chain links TRBV7-9 to TRBJ2-3; 11 bases agree with TRBD2. The CDR3 totals 14 residues. Germline assignment: CDR1 SEHNR and CDR2 FQNEAQ (reference sequence). Trimming removed 3 bases from V and 5 bases from J; junction bases left unmatched: 1. CDR3 protein: CASSFGTSGDTQYF. CDR3 coding DNA: TGTGCCAGCAGCTTCGGGACTAGCGGAGATACGCAGTATTTT.

The gene calls are TRBV9 and TRBJ1-3; perhaps TRBD1 as D (5 bases). CDR1 and CDR2 (germline): SGDLS, YYNGEE. V was trimmed by 4 bases and J by 8 bases, leaving 25 bases between them. CDR3 length equals 17 residues. CDR3 nucleotides: TGTGCCAGCAGCTTAACCCCCCCGGGGGTTAGTAGAGACACCATATATTTT. Translated: CASSLTPPGVSRDTIYF.